The 30 T cell receptor beta chains given below trace back to one sample, sequenced in a study of metastatic and nonmetastatic thyroid tumors. Every patient was untreated before thyroid surgery. TCRdb re-clonotyped the PCR reads through MiXCR. The sample has about 47,000 clones; about 25% are singletons. Sequenced input: blood. The receptors here all came from a male donor with papillary thyroid cancer or a benign thyroid nodule (not recorded which). Some clones in this sample may be carry-over from other donors' samples.

This clone has ten or more counts. The chain is built from TRBV19 and TRBJ1-2, with TRBD1 as a possible D gene (5 bases). Per germline, CDR1 LNHDA and CDR2 SQIVND (reference sequence). The V end lost 7 bases, the J end lost 3 bases, and 18 bases lay between the germline ends. CDR3 length: 15 residues. The CDR3 loop reads CASTNPHGRDYGYTF. DNA of the CDR3: TGTGCCAGTACTAACCCCCATGGCAGGGACTATGGCTACACCTTC.

Turning to this clone: One end of the junction is discordant with germline, which a read error may explain. V is TRBV5-6 and J is TRBJ1-6; no definite D call. The CDR3 loop spans 14 amino acids. CDR1 is SGHDT, CDR2 YYEEEE, per germline. Here the CDR3 reads CASSWAAYNSPIHF. The CDR3 bases are TGTGCCAGCAGCTGGGCAGCATATAATTCACCCATCCACTTT. Based on the CDR3 plus reference TRBV5-6 and TRBJ1-6, the full variable domain is DAGVTQSPTHLIKTRGQQVTLRCSPKSGHDTVSWYQQALGQGPQFIFQYYEEEERQRGNFPDRFSGHQFPNYSSELNVNALLLGDSALYLCASSWAAYNSPIHFGNGTRLTVT.

The sample holds many counts of this clone. The V call is TRBV4-1, the J call TRBJ1-2; TRBD1 matches at 9 bases. V dropped 3 bases and J dropped 11; count of bases not matched to a gene: 7. CDR3 length: 13 amino acids. CDR1 is MGHRA, CDR2 YSYEKL, per germline. In nucleotides, the CDR3 is TGCGCCAGCAGCCACGTAATACAGGGGGCTTACACCTTC. It translates to CASSHVIQGAYTF.

V is TRBV28 and J is TRBJ2-7; D is perhaps TRBD1 (6 bases). Trimming cost V 6 bases and J 4 bases, with 16 bases left between them. The CDR3 consists of 14 residues. Germline V CDR1 and CDR2: MDHEN, SYDVKM. The CDR3 loop reads CASRMTGPNYEQYF. The CDR3 DNA reads as TGTGCCAGCAGAATGACAGGACCCAATTACGAGCAGTACTTC. Full variable domain (outside the CDR3, taken from reference TRBV28 and TRBJ2-7): DVKVTQSSRYLVKRTGEKVFLECVQDMDHENMFWYRQDPGLGLRLIYFSYDVKMKEKGDIPEGYSVSREKKERFSLILESASTNQTSMYLCASRMTGPNYEQYFGPGTRLTVT.

This clone was counted many times. The chain uses TRBV3-1 and TRBJ2-2; D may be TRBD2 (6 bases). CDR1 and CDR2 from the germline V gene are LGHDT and YNNKEL (reference sequence). V dropped 0 bases and J dropped 2 bases, with 7 bases sitting between them. There are 15 residues in the CDR3. The CDR3 loop is CASSQEGGNTGELFF. The CDR3 DNA follows: TGTGCCAGCAGCCAAGAGGGGGGAAACACCGGGGAGCTGTTTTTT.

With regard to this clone: One junction end does not reproduce the germline sequence, and a read error may be involved. This specimen includes other DNA sequences encoding the same CDR3. The chain is built from TRBV28 and TRBJ1-1; 10 bases line up with TRBD1. The CDR3 runs 16 residues. Germline V gene data show CDR1 as MDHEN and CDR2 as SYDVKM. In DNA form, the CDR3 reads TGCGCCAGCAGTTTAGAGGGACAGGGGTGGGACACTGAAGCTTTCTTT. Its protein product is CASSLEGQGWDTEAFF.

By proportion, this clone is medium-sized. The chain employs TRBV6-5 and TRBJ2-2; 14 nucleotides agree with TRBD2. CDR1 and CDR2 (germline): MNHEY, SVGAGI. This CDR3 is built from 17 residues. J lost 5 bases, V lost 0 bases, and 2 bases had no gene match. CDR3 coding DNA: TGTGCCAGCAGTTACTCGACTAGCGGGAGGGGAACCGGGGAGCTGTTTTTT. Translating it yields CASSYSTSGRGTGELFF.

The sample holds many counts of this clone. V gene TRBV29-1 combines with J gene TRBJ2-7, with TRBD1 matching 7 bases. CDR3 length: 13 amino acids. CDR1 is SQVTM, CDR2 ANQGSEA, per germline. The V segment lost 5 bases and the J segment 0 bases; nucleotides outside the gene matches: 4. CDR3 DNA: TGCAGCGTTTTGGACAGGTTCTCCTACGAGCAGTACTTC. Translating it yields CSVLDRFSYEQYF.

This clone was observed at least ten times. The genes are TRBV7-9 and TRBJ2-7; D is undetermined. Trimming stripped 6 bases from V and 6 bases from J, with 15 bases between. Per germline, CDR1 SEHNR and CDR2 FQNEAQ (reference sequence). This CDR3 spans 13 amino acids. CDR3 loop: CASSPPEKLEQYF. The CDR3, as DNA: TGTGCCAGCAGTCCCCCCGAAAAACTCGAGCAGTACTTC.

This clone appeared many times. V and J are TRBV24-1 and TRBJ2-3, with D perhaps matching TRBD2 (5 bases). The length of the CDR3 is 15 residues. CDR1 is KGHDR, CDR2 SFDVKD, per germline. Trimming shortened V by 1 base and J by 8 bases, and 15 bases separated the two germline ends. The CDR3 spells CATSDFGGGVGTQYF. As DNA, the CDR3 is TGTGCCACCAGTGATTTCGGAGGCGGCGTCGGTACGCAGTATTTT.

In this sample, this clone turned up many times. The chain combines TRBV7-2 with TRBJ1-1; D is undetermined. Trimming cost V 5 bases and J 3 bases, with 10 bases left between them. Germline V gives CDR1 SGHTA, CDR2 FQGNSA. The CDR3 is 13 residues long. CDR3 protein: CASSAMRDTEAFF. CDR3 in DNA: TGTGCCAGCAGCGCGATGCGTGACACTGAAGCTTTCTTT. Using reference TRBV7-2 and TRBJ1-1 for the parts outside the CDR3, the full variable domain is GAGVSQSPSNKVTEKGKDVELRCDPISGHTALYWYRQSLGQGLEFLIYFQGNSAPDKSGLPSDRFSAERTGGSVSTLTIQRTQQEDSAVYLCASSAMRDTEAFFGQGTRLTVV.

V usage is TRBV15 and J usage is TRBJ2-7, with TRBD2 matching 7 bases. Germline CDR1 is LNHNV and CDR2 is YYDKDF (reference sequence). This CDR3 has 15 amino acids. V lost 0 bases and J lost 0; bases outside the gene matches: 2. In DNA, the CDR3 is TGTGCCACCAGCAGAGAGGGGGGGAGCTCCTACGAGCAGTACTTC. Protein: CATSREGGSSYEQYF.

This clone showed up many times. The chain employs TRBV15 and TRBJ1-4, with D perhaps TRBD1 (5 bases). The V end lost 3 bases, the J end lost 0 bases, and 17 bases lay between the germline ends. Germline-derived CDR1 and CDR2 are LNHNV and YYDKDF (reference sequence). The CDR3 spans 18 residues. In nucleotides, the CDR3 is TGTGCCACCAGCAGTGATGCGGGACCGATTGCAACTAATGAAAAACTGTTTTTT. This translates into CATSSDAGPIATNEKLFF.

This clone has ten or more counts. The rearrangement joins TRBV27 to TRBJ1-4; the D is unclear. The length of the CDR3 is 13 residues. Trimming stripped 1 base from V and 6 bases from J, with 6 bases between. Germline V gene lookup returns CDR1 MNHEY and CDR2 SMNVEV (reference sequence). DNA of the CDR3: TGTGCCAGCAGTTTATTCGCCCATGAAAAACTGTTTTTT. Its protein is CASSLFAHEKLFF.

This chain links TRBV11-3 with TRBJ2-7, with no clear D. This CDR3 spans 14 amino acids. Germline-derived CDR1 and CDR2 are SGHNT and YENEEA. V dropped 6 bases and J dropped 0 bases, with 12 bases sitting between them. The CDR3 nucleotides are TGTGCCAGCAGTTTCGGACCGAACTCCTACGAGCAGTACTTC. This codes for CASSFGPNSYEQYF.

In this sample, this clone turned up many times. The chain has TRBV5-1 and TRBJ1-1, with 12 bases that match TRBD1. V was pared by 4 bases and J by 5 bases, with 9 bases of the junction left unmatched. CDR1 is SGHRS, CDR2 YFSETQ, per germline. There are 16 residues in the CDR3. The CDR3 spells CASSPGQGARETEAFF. CDR3 nucleotide sequence: TGCGCCAGCAGCCCGGGACAGGGGGCGCGAGAGACTGAAGCTTTCTTT.

The chain combines TRBV10-3 with TRBJ1-1; a weak D match, TRBD1 (6 bases). This CDR3 has 15 residues. V lost 6 bases, J lost 1 base, and 15 bases lay in between. Germline V lookup: CDR1 ENHRY, CDR2 SYGVKD. The CDR3 DNA follows: TGTGCCATCAGGGCAGGGGTTTTTACGAACACTGAAGCTTTCTTT. Amino acids: CAIRAGVFTNTEAFF.

This clone was observed many times. DNA of the CDR3: TGTGCCAGCAACGGGGGCGTCGTCTTTGGGCAGTTCTTC. Translating gives CASNGGVVFGQFF. This chain uses TRBV7-2 with TRBJ2-1; D may match TRBD1 or TRBD2 (6 bases each). Per germline, CDR1 SGHTA and CDR2 FQGNSA. There are 13 residues in the CDR3. The germline V and J ends were trimmed by 7 bases and 12 bases, with 19 bases remaining between them.

The chain employs TRBV12-3 or TRBV12-4 and TRBJ1-2, with D perhaps matching TRBD1 (6 bases). The CDR3 loop spans 16 amino acids. Trimming took 5 bases from V and 3 from J, leaving 19 bases between them. CDR3 sequence reads: CASSPARDIRYYGYTF. CDR3 in DNA: TGTGCCAGCAGTCCAGCAAGGGACATCAGATACTATGGCTACACCTTC.

The chain has TRBV30 and TRBJ2-3; 13 nucleotides line up with TRBD2. Germline CDR1 reads GTSNPN; CDR2 reads SVGIG (reference sequence). J was trimmed by 6 bases and V by 5 bases; bases with no gene match: 5. The CDR3 consists of 14 residues. The CDR3 protein is CAWGLAGVWDTQYF. The DNA of the CDR3 is TGTGCCTGGGGACTAGCGGGAGTGTGGGATACGCAGTATTTT.

The gene calls are TRBV27 and TRBJ1-4; TRBD1 is a possible D gene (5 bases). There are 17 residues in the CDR3. V lost 6 bases and J 4 bases, leaving 21 bases between the germline ends. The germline V gene has CDR1 MNHEY and CDR2 SMNVEV (reference sequence). CDR3 loop: CASRELGTGGINEKLFF. The CDR3 DNA reads as TGTGCCAGCAGAGAACTTGGTACAGGAGGAATTAATGAAAAACTGTTTTTT.

A remark on this clone: This may come from a read error, since a much larger clone is one base off. The chain joins TRBV5-4 to TRBJ2-1, with D uncertain. The CDR3 covers 14 residues. Germline assignment: CDR1 SGHNT and CDR2 YYREEE (reference sequence). Trimming removed 2 bases from V and 8 bases from J, with 14 bases in between. CDR3 region: CASSFGSRSDEQFF. The CDR3 DNA sequence: TGTGCCAGCAGCTTTGGATCCCGGTCTGATGAGCAGTTCTTC.

This clone was recorded many times. The genes are TRBV20-1 and TRBJ2-2, with a tentative D call TRBD1 (8 bases). The length of the CDR3 is 20 residues. Deletions cut 0 bases from V and 4 bases from J, with 27 bases between. Germline V gives CDR1 DFQATT, CDR2 SNEGSKA (reference sequence). This CDR3 is CSARDPWTGSSGTPTGELFF. The CDR3 DNA sequence: TGCAGTGCTAGAGATCCTTGGACAGGGTCGAGCGGGACGCCCACCGGGGAGCTGTTTTTT.

This clone showed up many times. This rearrangement joins TRBV20-1 to TRBJ2-3; no clear D. CDR3 size: 16 residues. CDR1 is DFQATT and CDR2 is SNEGSKA in the germline V gene (reference sequence). Deletions cut 2 bases from V and 4 bases from J, with 19 bases between. The CDR3 sequence: CSARRATGAWADTQYF. The CDR3 DNA follows: TGCAGTGCTAGAAGAGCTACGGGCGCTTGGGCAGATACGCAGTATTTT.

Only a few counts were recorded for this clone. V gene TRBV6-1 combines with J gene TRBJ2-2; 8 bases line up with TRBD1. Germline V gives CDR1 MNHNS, CDR2 SASEGT. The CDR3 has 16 amino acids. Trimming at V came to 6 bases and at J to 1 base, leaving 7 bases not matched to a gene. CDR3 in DNA: TGTGCCAGCAGACCCACAGACAGGGGGAACACCGGGGAGCTGTTTTTT. It encodes CASRPTDRGNTGELFF.

This clone has a count of ten or more. The chain joins TRBV6-1 to TRBJ1-4, with D possibly TRBD1 on 5 matching bases. Trimming took 5 bases from V and 8 from J, leaving 15 bases between them. The CDR3 is made up of 14 amino acids. CDR1 and CDR2 (germline): MNHNS, SASEGT. CDR3 residues: CASSSGGSNEKLFF. DNA of the CDR3: TGTGCCAGCAGTTCCGGGGGGTCGAACGAAAAACTGTTTTTT.

The chain's CDR3 is CASSLAGTRNSPLHF. The CDR3 coding sequence is TGTGCCAGCAGCTTAGCGGGGACGAGAAATTCACCCCTCCACTTT. The chain couples TRBV7-8 to TRBJ1-6; D is possibly TRBD1 (5 bases). Germline V gene sequence: CDR1 SGHVS, CDR2 FQNEAQ. The CDR3 has 15 residues. The V end was cut by 0 bases, the J end by 7 bases, with 10 bases between.

This clone has at least ten counts. The chain uses TRBV6-1 and TRBJ2-1; TRBD2 is a possible D gene (5 bases). In germline, CDR1 is MNHNS, CDR2 SASEGT. V shed 5 bases and J shed 5 bases, with 16 bases lying between them. The CDR3 length is 15 residues. Here the CDR3 reads CASSSPPGFDNEQFF. For the CDR3, the DNA is TGTGCCAGCAGTTCCCCTCCGGGATTTGACAATGAGCAGTTCTTC.

This clone occurred many times. The rearrangement links TRBV5-1 to TRBJ1-3; 7 positions agree with TRBD1. Losses at the gene ends were 0 bases for V and 2 bases for J; bases not matched to a gene: 5. The CDR3 runs to 16 residues. Germline V gene sequence: CDR1 SGHRS, CDR2 YFSETQ. The CDR3 nucleotides read TGCGCCAGCAGCTTGGGAACAGGGGTCGCTGGAAACACCATATATTTT. Residues: CASSLGTGVAGNTIYF. The complete variable domain, with remaining parts taken from reference TRBV5-1 and TRBJ1-3, reads KAGVTQTPRYLIKTRGQQVTLSCSPISGHRSVSWYQQTPGQGLQFLFEYFSETQRNKGNFPGRFSGRQFSNSRSEMNVSTLELGDSALYLCASSLGTGVAGNTIYFGEGSWLTVV.

This clone was found a few times. Its ends do not fully match the called genes, so a read error is possible. The chain recombines TRBV19 with TRBJ2-2, with D possibly TRBD1 on 6 matching bases. The CDR3 loop spans 13 amino acids. CDR1 LNHDA and CDR2 SQIVND come from the germline V gene (reference sequence). The CDR3 here is CASRGKDTGELFF. The CDR3 DNA is TGTGCGAGTAGGGGGAAGGACACCGGGGAGCTGTTTTTT.